Listed below are T cell receptor beta chains from one sample, sequenced in a study of blood T cell repertoires in COVID-19. The assay was immunoSEQ multiplex PCR, and TCRdb's table has in-frame clones only and misses some. The data contain tens of thousands of clones, roughly 90% of them seen just once; the ten biggest clones take up roughly a sixth. What was sequenced was peripheral blood. These receptors were collected from a man older than 75 in a cohort sampled during active COVID-19. Both conserved end residues are part of each CDR3. A D gene is named only where the DNA matches it firmly. Clone size is not always given. Where it is, it says once, few, many or a class for expanded clones.

D gene | J gene | clone size | V gene | CDR3 DNA | CDR3 protein
. | TRBJ2-1 | . | TRBV28 | TGTGCCAGCAGTTTAATTTCAGGAGGGCAGTTCTTC | CASSLISGGQFF
. | TRBJ1-6 | . | TRBV18 | TGTGCCAGCTCACCAGACACGATTTCACCCCTCCACTTT | CASSPDTISPLHF
TRBD1 | TRBJ1-1 | . | TRBV11-2 | TGTGCCAGCAGACCGACAGGGCAGTTCAACACTGAAGCTTTCTTT | CASRPTGQFNTEAFF
. | TRBJ2-5 | . | TRBV7-2 | TGTGCCAGCAGCCCACAGGGCGGTAGCGGGCCAGCGGCCCAGTACTTC | CASSPQGGSGPAAQYF
TRBD2 | TRBJ2-3 | once | TRBV10-3 | TGTGCCTCACAGGGCGGGGGGGCCCCAGTAAATACGCAGTATTTT | CASQGGGAPVNTQYF
. | TRBJ1-2 | few | TRBV7-9 | TGTGCCAGCAGCTTTGCAGGGTCAGAGAGCTACACCTTC | CASSFAGSESYTF
TRBD2 | TRBJ2-3 | . | TRBV28 | TGTGCCAGCAGGAGCGGGGGGGCCTTAGATACGCAGTATTTT | CASRSGGALDTQYF
. | TRBJ2-2 | . | TRBV6-6 | TGTGCCAGCAAACAGGATACGAACACCGGGGAGCTGTTTTTT | CASKQDTNTGELFF
TRBD1 | TRBJ1-5 | . | TRBV15 | TGTGCCACCGGCGGGACAGGGATCAATCAGCCCCAGCATTTT | CATGGTGINQPQHF
TRBD1 | TRBJ1-5 | few | TRBV28 | TGTGCCAGCAGCTCGGGACAGGGCCATCAGCCCCAGCATTTT | CASSSGQGHQPQHF
. | TRBJ1-5 | . | TRBV23-1 | TGCGCCAGCAGTCCGCCCCCCGGCAGGGTGAGGCCCCAGCATTTT | CASSPPPGRVRPQHF
. | TRBJ2-5 | once | TRBV6-2/TRBV6-3 | TGTGCCAGCAGTTCTCTGGAGACCCAGTACTTC | CASSSLETQYF
. | TRBJ1-1 | . | TRBV12-5 | TGTGCTAGTGGTTTGGCCCGAGGAACCAACACTGAAGCTTTCTTT | CASGLARGTNTEAFF
TRBD1 | TRBJ1-4 | . | TRBV18 | TGTGCCAGCTCGAATACCGGGACAGAAAATGAAAAACTGTTTTTT | CASSNTGTENEKLFF
. | TRBJ1-6 | . | TRBV6-5 | TGTGCCAGCAGTTATGATACCGTCCAGGGTAACTCACCCCTCCACTTT | CASSYDTVQGNSPLHF
TRBD1 | TRBJ2-7 | . | TRBV7-2 | TGTGCCAGCAGCGTGGGACAGGGTCTAGAGCAGTACTTC | CASSVGQGLEQYF
. | TRBJ1-3 | . | TRBV7-2 | TGTGCCAGCAGCTTAGCGGCGGTATTATGGGGGCCAGGAAACACCATATATTTT | CASSLAAVLWGPGNTIYF
TRBD1 | TRBJ2-5 | . | TRBV10-3 | TGTGCCATCAGTGAGCGGGACAGGGGGCGACAAGAGACCCAGTACTTC | CAISERDRGRQETQYF
. | TRBJ2-3 | once | TRBV24-1 | TGTGCCACCAGTGAGGGCAGCCTCACAGATACGCAGTATTTT | CATSEGSLTDTQYF
. | TRBJ1-5 | few | TRBV11-2 | TGTGCCAGCAGCCGTGGACAAACGCCCCAGCATTTT | CASSRGQTPQHF
TRBD1 | TRBJ2-1 | . | TRBV6-5 | TGTGCCAGCAATCGACAGGGGTCCTACAATGAGCAGTTCTTC | CASNRQGSYNEQFF
TRBD1 | TRBJ1-1 | . | TRBV14 | TGTGCCAGCAGCCTTTGGGGACAGGTCACTGAAGCTTTCTTT | CASSLWGQVTEAFF